The 19 T cell receptor beta chains listed next were all sequenced from one sample in a study of T cell responses to AZD1222 COVID-19 vaccine. Assay used: immunoSEQ multiplex PCR; TCRdb lists only in-frame clones, some missing. Among around 130,000 clones listed, about 86% were seen once. Sequenced material: peripheral blood, taken on day 0 of AZD1222 vaccination. All receptors come from an adult in good health.

V usage is TRBV7-2 and J usage is TRBJ1-2; tentatively, D is TRBD1 (5 bases). CDR1 is SGHTA, CDR2 FQGNSA, per germline. This CDR3 region has 14 residues. Trimming cost V 5 bases and J 8 bases, with 18 bases left between them. As DNA, the CDR3 is TGTGCCAGCAGCCCTGACATGCAGGGAAGAGGCTACACCTTC. It yields the protein CASSPDMQGRGYTF.

This chain uses TRBV11-3 with TRBJ1-3; D is uncertain. The CDR3 consists of 18 residues. In germline, CDR1 is SGHNT, CDR2 YENEEA. Trimming left V 3 bases short and J 0 bases short, with 18 bases between. For the CDR3, the DNA is TGTGCCAGCAGCTTGTACCCCTTGGACGGGGACTCTGGAAACACCATATATTTT. Translated: CASSLYPLDGDSGNTIYF.

This sequence joins TRBV28 and TRBJ2-7, with D uncertain. From germline, CDR1 is MDHEN and CDR2 SYDVKM. Trimming took 2 bases from V and 2 from J, leaving 4 bases between them. This CDR3 has 12 residues. CDR3 sequence (DNA): TGTGCCAGCAGTTTAGGGACCTACGAGCAGTACTTC. This codes for CASSLGTYEQYF.

The chain combines TRBV10-3 with TRBJ1-2, with 8 bases fitting TRBD1. Looked up from germline, CDR1 is ENHRY and CDR2 is SYGVKD. The CDR3 length is 16 residues. Trimming took 0 bases from V and 8 from J; bases not matched to a gene: 11. The CDR3, as DNA: TGTGCCATCAGTGAGTCGGCGCAGGGGGCAGGTCAAGGCTACACCTTC. It encodes CAISESAQGAGQGYTF.

The J gene is TRBJ1-4, the V gene TRBV2; 8 positions agree with TRBD1. The V segment lost 6 bases and the J segment 7 bases; nucleotides outside the gene matches: 7. Germline CDR1 SNHLY, CDR2 FYNNEI. CDR3 length: 14 amino acids. The CDR3 region is CASSDTGGGEKLFF. CDR3 in DNA: TGTGCCAGCAGCGACACAGGGGGTGGTGAAAAACTGTTTTTT.

This clone was seen only once. V is TRBV4-3 and J is TRBJ2-2; 7 positions match TRBD1. CDR1 and CDR2 from the germline V gene are LGHNA and YSLEER. V shed 4 bases and J 5 bases; nucleotides not matched to a gene: 7. The CDR3 is made up of 15 amino acids. CDR3 sequence reads: CASSLQGRWTGELFF. Written as DNA, the CDR3 is TGCGCCAGCAGCCTACAGGGGCGGTGGACCGGGGAGCTGTTTTTT.

The rearrangement uses TRBV5-4 and TRBJ2-3, with TRBD2 matching 7 bases. The CDR3 is 14 residues long. Unmatched junction bases numbered 3, after V lost 0 bases and J lost 5 bases. Per germline, CDR1 SGHNT and CDR2 YYREEE (reference sequence). The CDR3 loop is CASSLGGRLDTQYF. The CDR3, as DNA: TGTGCCAGCAGCTTGGGCGGGAGACTAGATACGCAGTATTTT. Full variable domain (remainder filled in from reference TRBV5-4 and TRBJ2-3): ETGVTQSPTHLIKTRGQQVTLRCSSQSGHNTVSWYQQALGQGPQFIFQYYREEENGRGNFPPRFSGLQFPNYSSELNVNALELDDSALYLCASSLGGRLDTQYFGPGTRLTVL.

With regard to this clone: Germline is not matched at one junction end, which may reflect a read error. V and J are TRBV7-2 and TRBJ2-7; D might be TRBD1 (6 bases). The length of the CDR3 is 14 residues. Germline lookup yields CDR1 SGHTA and CDR2 FQGNSA. Written as DNA, the CDR3 is TGTGCCAGCAGCCAAGATAATTTTGTAGGGGGACATAGCTTC. Encoded protein: CASSQDNFVGGHSF.

The chain employs TRBV2 and TRBJ2-7; TRBD1 matches at 9 bases. The V and J ends lost 10 bases and 2 bases, in that order; junction bases with no gene match: 3. The CDR3 runs to 12 residues. CDR1 is SNHLY and CDR2 is FYNNEI in the germline V gene. CDR3 sequence: CATGQGTYEQYF. CDR3 bases: TGTGCCACGGGACAGGGCACCTACGAGCAGTACTTC.

This clone was observed once. V gene TRBV15 combines with J gene TRBJ2-7; tentatively, D is TRBD2 (5 bases). The ends were cut back, 0 bases at V and 4 bases at J, with 10 bases in the middle. This CDR3 has 14 residues. Germline values: CDR1 LNHNV, CDR2 YYDKDF (reference sequence). CDR3 loop: CATSRDGNPYEQYF. The DNA for the CDR3 is TGTGCCACCAGCAGAGACGGGAATCCGTACGAGCAGTACTTC. The full variable domain, completed using reference TRBV15 and TRBJ2-7, is DAMVIQNPRYQVTQFGKPVTLSCSQTLNHNVMYWYQQKSSQAPKLLFHYYDKDFNNEADTPDNFQSRRPNTSFCFLDIRSPGLGDTAMYLCATSRDGNPYEQYFGPGTRLTVT.

CDR3 sequence: CASSPGQGTDTQYF. DNA for the CDR3: TGCGCCAGCAGCCCGGGACAGGGTACAGATACGCAGTATTTT. V is TRBV5-1 and J is TRBJ2-3, with TRBD1 matching 9 bases. Per germline, CDR1 SGHRS and CDR2 YFSETQ. V was pared by 4 bases and J by 3 bases, with 3 bases of the junction left unmatched. This CDR3 has 14 residues.

The CDR3 region is CASSLRAGGPDEQFF. The CDR3 nucleotides read TGTGCCAGCAGCCTACGAGCGGGGGGGCCCGATGAGCAGTTCTTC. The chain carries TRBV9 and TRBJ2-1; TRBD2 matches 10 bases. This CDR3 region has 15 residues. Germline CDR1 reads SGDLS; CDR2 reads YYNGEE. Germline trimming cut 4 bases from V and 8 bases from J; bases unmatched to any gene: 9.

CDR3 protein: CASSATPGDGFDEQFF. The CDR3 coding sequence is TGTGCCAGCTCTGCAACACCAGGGGACGGGTTCGATGAGCAGTTCTTC. This chain connects TRBV18 to TRBJ2-1; tentative D call: TRBD1 (6 bases). V was trimmed by 6 bases and J by 8 bases, leaving 23 bases between them. The CDR3 length is 16 residues. The V gene's germline CDR1 is KGHSH and CDR2 LQKENI.

The V gene is TRBV5-1, the J gene TRBJ1-4; TRBD1 matches at 11 bases. V shed 4 bases, J shed 7 bases, and the junction held 6 bases outside the gene matches. Germline V CDR1 and CDR2: SGHRS, YFSETQ. The CDR3 runs 15 residues. The CDR3 DNA is TGCGCCAGCAGCCCGGACAGGGGGCTACGTGAAAAACTGTTTTTT. It translates to CASSPDRGLREKLFF.

This rearrangement joins TRBV6-2 or TRBV6-3 to TRBJ2-3; tentatively, D is TRBD2 (7 bases). The germline V and J ends were trimmed by 0 bases and 7 bases, with 17 bases remaining between them. CDR3 size: 16 residues. Germline CDR1 and CDR2: MNHEY and SVGEGT. CDR3 region: CASSYSRGLISNTQYF. The DNA for the CDR3 is TGTGCCAGCAGTTACTCGCGGGGGCTTATCTCGAATACGCAGTATTTT.

This clone has just one count. J is TRBJ1-2 and V is TRBV9, with TRBD1 identical over 9 bases. The CDR3 is 17 amino acids. The J segment lost 4 bases and the V segment lost 3 bases, leaving 13 bases of the junction unmatched. Germline lookup yields CDR1 SGDLS and CDR2 YYNGEE. The CDR3 here is CASSARDREVWGYGYTF. CDR3 sequence (DNA): TGTGCCAGCAGCGCCCGGGACAGGGAGGTTTGGGGCTATGGCTACACCTTC.

The chain links TRBV30 to TRBJ2-3; D is possibly TRBD2 (6 bases). V dropped 2 bases and J dropped 2 bases, with 11 bases sitting between them. CDR3 length: 14 residues. Germline assignment: CDR1 GTSNPN and CDR2 SVGIG (reference sequence). CDR3 sequence: CAWSSAGFTDTQYF. CDR3 bases: TGTGCCTGGAGTTCCGCGGGGTTCACAGATACGCAGTATTTT.

The chain links TRBV7-2 to TRBJ1-2, with D maybe TRBD1 (6 bases). Trimming took off 4 bases at V and 3 bases at J, with 18 bases between the two ends. The CDR3 totals 16 residues. Germline V lookup: CDR1 SGHTA, CDR2 FQGNSA. The CDR3 region has the DNA TGTGCCAGCAGCTACTCCGGGGGGCAGGGTGACTATGGCTACACCTTC. It is translated as CASSYSGGQGDYGYTF.

This chain uses TRBV7-3 with TRBJ2-7, with D uncertain. The V gene's germline CDR1 is SGHTA and CDR2 FQGTGA. The CDR3 covers 15 residues. The V end lost 5 bases, the J end lost 0 bases, and 14 bases lay between the germline ends. The CDR3 loop is CASSQDPAISYEQYF. The CDR3 nucleotides read TGTGCCAGCAGCCAGGACCCAGCCATCTCCTACGAGCAGTACTTC. The complete variable domain, with remaining parts taken from reference TRBV7-3 and TRBJ2-7, reads GAGVSQTPSNKVTEKGKYVELRCDPISGHTALYWYRQSLGQGPEFLIYFQGTGAADDSGLPNDRFFAVRPEGSVSTLKIQRTERGDSAVYLCASSQDPAISYEQYFGPGTRLTVT.